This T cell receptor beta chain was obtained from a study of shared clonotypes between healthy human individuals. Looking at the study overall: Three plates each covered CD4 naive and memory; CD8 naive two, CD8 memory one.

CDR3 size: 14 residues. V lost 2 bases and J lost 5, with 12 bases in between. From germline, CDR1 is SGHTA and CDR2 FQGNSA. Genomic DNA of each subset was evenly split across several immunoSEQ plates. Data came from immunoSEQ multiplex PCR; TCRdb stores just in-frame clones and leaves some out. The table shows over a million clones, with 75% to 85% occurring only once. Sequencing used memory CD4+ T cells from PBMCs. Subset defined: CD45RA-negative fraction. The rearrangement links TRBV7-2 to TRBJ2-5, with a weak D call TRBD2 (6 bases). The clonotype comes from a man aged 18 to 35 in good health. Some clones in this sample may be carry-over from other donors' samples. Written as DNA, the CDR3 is TGTGCCAGCAGCTTAAAGGGACTTTGGGAGACCCAGTACTTC. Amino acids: CASSLKGLWETQYF.